This T cell receptor (beta chain) comes out of a study of blood T cell repertoires in COVID-19. Background on the study: Sources were T cells, B-cell-depleted T cells, or PBMCs; the material itself was cDNA or gDNA.

V was clipped by 9 bases and J by 3 bases; unmatched bases: 3. CDR1 is SNHLY, CDR2 FYNNEI, per germline. The CDR3 length is 13 residues. In the source study's methods: Amplification with reference gene primers provided the estimates of nucleated cell counts. Produced via immunoSEQ multiplex PCR; TCRdb's table is partial and in-frame only. The DNA gave D and trimming, while V, J and clone size come from that table. In the table there are more than 85,000 clones, about 87% of which are singletons. This TCR was recovered from a human donor in a cohort sampled during active COVID-19. The chain carries TRBV2 and TRBJ2-2; 8 bases are a match to TRBD1. The sample consisted of peripheral blood. The CDR3 protein is CASGQGYTGELFF. The CDR3 nucleotides are TGTGCCAGTGGACAGGGCTACACCGGGGAGCTGTTTTTT.